This entry is about one T cell receptor beta chain. Antigen: not known. The data belong to a study of CD8+ T cells in alopecia areata. It was cDNA, reverse transcribed from extracted RNA, that served as the sequencing template. Some clones are missing from TCRdb's copy, which holds only in-frame ones; the method was immunoSEQ multiplex PCR. The table records roughly 150,000 clones, around 55% of them present only once. Whole-study findings and limits: Resident alphabeta T-cell populations of normal skin are likewise subject to sequencing in scalp samples.

CDR1 is SGDLS, CDR2 YYNGEE, per germline. Trimming cost V 1 base and J 4 bases; bases outside gene matches: 12. The CDR3 runs to 17 residues. This receptor was obtained from a human donor in good health. Sequencing used CD4+ T cells sorted from blood. V is TRBV9 and J is TRBJ2-3; 7 nucleotides agree with TRBD2. CDR3 sequence (DNA): TGTGCCAGCAGCGTACTTCGCGGGAGCACCCTTCCAGATACGCAGTATTTT. Its protein product is CASSVLRGSTLPDTQYF.